A selection of T cell receptor beta chains follows, all from one sample in a study of shared T cell receptors in the human thymus. Data came from immunoSEQ multiplex PCR; TCRdb stores just in-frame clones and leaves some out. The repertoire holds 500,000 to 550,000 clones, with around 82% as singletons. This sample also belongs to another study, concerning human thymus T cells.

What was sequenced was thymocytes. The origin of the receptors is a boy younger than two with a congenital heart defect. CDR3s include the opening cysteine and the closing phenylalanine or tryptophan.

>TRBJ2-1|TRBV4-3
CASSQDRPGGSFYNEQFF
>TRBJ2-7|TRBV10-3
CAIRGDREAYEQYF
>TRBJ1-1|TRBV15
CATSREALNTEAFF
>TRBJ1-1|TRBV7-9
CASSLEQGARVSAFF
>TRBJ2-1|TRBV4-3
CASSCQREDNEQFF
>TRBJ1-5|TRBV25-1
CASSERDRTYSNQPQHF
>TRBJ2-2|TRBV5-1
CASSLTSGETGELFF
>TRBJ2-1|TRBV16
CASTPRAGEVYNEQFF
>TRBJ2-5|TRBV4-1
CASSQQGATQYF
>TRBJ2-7|TRBV15
CATSRDPSGRAAGEQYF
>TRBJ2-1|TRBV4-1
CASSQDSPMGFYNEQFF
>TRBJ2-3|TRBV7-2
CASSIAVIHTDTQYF
>TRBJ1-2|TRBV6-1
CASRSGTGGKYGYTF
>TRBJ2-1|TRBV9
CASSEVASGSLSSYNEQFF
>TRBJ2-7|TRBV4-3
CASSQDTSGSSYEQYF
>TRBJ1-5|TRBV28
CASSLWGRDWHQPQHF
>TRBJ2-2|TRBV7-2
CASSLDPIAGGTGELFF
>TRBJ2-3|TRBV12-5
CASPLRESGTDTQYF
>TRBJ2-3|TRBV4-3
CASNRALDRNLDTQYF
>TRBJ2-5|TRBV6-5
CASSYRLAGGQETQYF
>TRBJ2-7|TRBV2
CASSRTSGGSYEQYF
>TRBJ1-2|TRBV11-2
CASSLAATGAYYGYTF
>TRBJ1-1|TRBV7-9
CASSIPVGLTEAFF